One and the same sample provided the 14 T cell receptor beta chains below, sequenced in a study of blood T cell repertoires in COVID-19. Sequencing used immunoSEQ multiplex PCR; TCRdb keeps in-frame clones, though not all of them. The sample has 150,000 to 200,000 clones, around 79% seen once. Material for sequencing was peripheral blood. The source of these receptors is a man aged 45-65 years who had recovered from COVID-19.

This clone occurred once. V and J are TRBV24-1 and TRBJ2-4; 9 bases are shared with TRBD1. Germline loops: CDR1 KGHDR, CDR2 SFDVKD. This CDR3 is built from 15 residues. After removal of 1 base from V and 4 bases from J, the junction contained 1 base not matched to a gene. The CDR3 spells CATSDFGQGKNIQYF. The CDR3 DNA reads TGTGCCACCAGTGATTTTGGACAGGGGAAAAACATTCAGTACTTC.

This clone showed up just a few times. The chain is built from TRBV2 and TRBJ1-1, with 8 bases fitting TRBD1. Germline V CDR1 and CDR2: SNHLY, FYNNEI. This CDR3 spans 13 amino acids. V lost 9 bases and J lost 7; bases outside the gene matches: 10. DNA for the CDR3: TGTGCCAGGTCCAGGACAGGGTTTGATGAAGCTTTCTTT. Its protein product is CARSRTGFDEAFF.

This chain connects TRBV6-2 or TRBV6-3 to TRBJ2-5, with a possible D match to TRBD2 (6 bases). Trimming left V 4 bases short and J 5 bases short, with 14 bases between. This CDR3 region has 14 residues. Germline loops: CDR1 MNHEY, CDR2 SVGEGT. This CDR3 reads CASSLGPGGETQYF. The CDR3 coding sequence is TGTGCCAGCAGTTTGGGACCTGGGGGGGAGACCCAGTACTTC.

The chain links TRBV19 to TRBJ2-1; 7 bases are shared with TRBD1. The V segment lost 5 bases and the J segment 4 bases; nucleotides outside the gene matches: 2. The germline CDR1 and CDR2 sequences are LNHDA and SQIVND (reference sequence). The CDR3 is 13 amino acids. This CDR3 reads CASSSTGYNEQFF. CDR3 nucleotides: TGTGCCAGTAGTTCGACAGGGTACAATGAGCAGTTCTTC.

V and J are TRBV6-5 and TRBJ1-2, with D tentatively TRBD1 (5 bases). The CDR3 contains 15 residues. Trimming cost V 6 bases and J 2 bases, with 16 bases left between them. The V gene's germline CDR1 is MNHEY and CDR2 SVGAGI. CDR3 sequence reads: CASRMRGTGNYGYTF. CDR3 DNA sequence: TGTGCCAGCAGGATGCGGGGCACCGGGAACTATGGCTACACCTTC.

V gene TRBV27 combines with J gene TRBJ1-6, with TRBD1 matching 8 bases. CDR1 is MNHEY and CDR2 is SMNVEV in the germline V gene (reference sequence). The CDR3 is made up of 15 amino acids. The V gene end was trimmed by 5 bases and the J gene end by 10 bases; junction bases not matched to a gene: 10. The CDR3 protein is CASSRATGGASPLHF. The DNA of the CDR3 is TGTGCCAGCAGTCGAGCCACAGGGGGAGCCTCACCCCTCCACTTT.

The V and J genes are TRBV19 and TRBJ2-1, with 14 bases identical to TRBD2. CDR3 length: 16 amino acids. The germline V gene encodes CDR1 LNHDA and CDR2 SQIVND (reference sequence). Unmatched junction bases numbered 11, after V lost 4 bases and J lost 12 bases. CDR3 in amino acids: CASSNEGTSGSVAQFF. In DNA, the CDR3 is TGTGCCAGTAGTAATGAAGGGACTAGCGGGAGTGTCGCGCAGTTCTTC.

This rearrangement joins TRBV5-1 to TRBJ2-7; possible D gene TRBD2, 5 bases. This CDR3 comprises 14 residues. V lost 8 bases and J lost 3, with 18 bases in between. Germline V gives CDR1 SGHRS, CDR2 YFSETQ. The CDR3 region is CASSPNRGYYEQYF. CDR3 sequence (DNA): TGCGCCAGTTCCCCCAACCGGGGTTACTACGAGCAGTACTTC. Complete variable domain (other parts from reference TRBV5-1 and TRBJ2-7): KAGVTQTPRYLIKTRGQQVTLSCSPISGHRSVSWYQQTPGQGLQFLFEYFSETQRNKGNFPGRFSGRQFSNSRSEMNVSTLELGDSALYLCASSPNRGYYEQYFGPGTRLTVT.

V is TRBV28 and J is TRBJ1-1, with D unresolved. The CDR3 covers 14 residues. V was clipped by 6 bases and J by 0 bases, with 11 bases between them. In germline, CDR1 is MDHEN, CDR2 SYDVKM. CDR3 sequence: CASRNTPMNTEAFF. The CDR3 DNA reads as TGTGCCAGCAGGAACACCCCGATGAACACTGAAGCTTTCTTT.

The chain joins TRBV7-2 to TRBJ1-2; D might be TRBD1 (6 bases). V lost 7 bases, J lost 2 bases, and 11 bases lay in between. The germline CDR1 and CDR2 sequences are SGHTA and FQGNSA. The CDR3 has 13 residues. The CDR3 reads CASNSGANYGYTF. The CDR3 DNA is TGTGCCAGCAATTCAGGGGCCAACTATGGCTACACCTTC. The variable domain in full, with the rest retrieved from reference TRBV7-2 and TRBJ1-2, is GAGVSQSPSNKVTEKGKDVELRCDPISGHTALYWYRQSLGQGLEFLIYFQGNSAPDKSGLPSDRFSAERTGGSVSTLTIQRTQQEDSAVYLCASNSGANYGYTFGSGTRLTVV.

This clone has just one count. The chain couples TRBV11-2 to TRBJ2-2, with D uncertain. Germline CDR1 SGHAT, CDR2 FQNNGV. V lost 2 bases to trimming and J lost 0 bases, with 10 bases between them. CDR3 length: 16 residues. CDR3 sequence reads: CASSLRGIANTGELFF. The CDR3 DNA sequence: TGTGCCAGCAGCTTAAGAGGAATCGCGAACACCGGGGAGCTGTTTTTT.

The CDR3 bases are TGTGCCAGTAGTGCCTCGACTGCCTCTGGGGCCAACGTCCTGACTTTC. Encoded protein: CASSASTASGANVLTF. V is TRBV19 and J is TRBJ2-6; no clear D. The CDR3 sequence is 16 residues long. The germline CDR1 and CDR2 sequences are LNHDA and SQIVND (reference sequence). V was shortened by 5 bases and J by 0 bases, with 11 bases between the two germline ends.

The V call is TRBV4-1, the J call TRBJ2-7; 7 nucleotides line up with TRBD2. J was trimmed by 5 bases and V by 2 bases; bases with no gene match: 3. There are 13 residues in the CDR3. The germline V gene has CDR1 MGHRA and CDR2 YSYEKL. The CDR3 protein is CASSQLGGDEQYF. CDR3 bases: TGCGCCAGCAGCCAACTGGGAGGGGACGAGCAGTACTTC.

The chain combines TRBV18 with TRBJ2-2, with a possible D match to TRBD1 (6 bases). Germline CDR1 is KGHSH and CDR2 is LQKENI. V was clipped by 2 bases and J by 1 base, with 8 bases between them. This CDR3 comprises 15 residues. CDR3 coding DNA: TGTGCCAGCTCACCAGGACAGAAGAACACCGGGGAGCTGTTTTTT. Translating gives CASSPGQKNTGELFF.